This TCR beta chain was retrieved from a study of PD-1 blockade in classical Hodgkin lymphoma. Every patient experienced relapse after autologous stem cell transplantation, and brentuximab vedotin exposure varied. Negative magnetic selection isolated CD4+ T cells from thawed PBMCs. Details on this clone: Its matching antigen is unknown.

The assay was immunoSEQ multiplex PCR, and TCRdb's table has in-frame clones only and misses some. Among just under 30,000 clones, roughly 85% were seen once, and the ten largest hold about 2.2%. V lost 0 bases, J lost 8 bases, and 11 bases lay in between. There are 14 residues in the CDR3. Germline V gene lookup returns CDR1 KGHSH and CDR2 LQKENI. General study results and limits: The study found complete responders had baseline diversity similar to newly diagnosed patients. Whatever underlies the repertoire differences (possibly disease activity or prior therapy) remains undefined. Researchers reported that CD4+ TCR diversity, though not CD8+, rose significantly by C4D1. Diminished baseline TCR diversity has been reported in newly diagnosed patients relative to healthy donors.

The source of this sequence is a human donor with classical Hodgkin lymphoma. Sequencing used CD4+ T cells from blood, obtained at baseline. This sequence joins TRBV18 and TRBJ2-1; D unclear. The CDR3 is CASSPPSAGDEQFF. In DNA, the CDR3 is TGTGCCAGCTCACCACCGTCAGCAGGAGATGAGCAGTTCTTC.